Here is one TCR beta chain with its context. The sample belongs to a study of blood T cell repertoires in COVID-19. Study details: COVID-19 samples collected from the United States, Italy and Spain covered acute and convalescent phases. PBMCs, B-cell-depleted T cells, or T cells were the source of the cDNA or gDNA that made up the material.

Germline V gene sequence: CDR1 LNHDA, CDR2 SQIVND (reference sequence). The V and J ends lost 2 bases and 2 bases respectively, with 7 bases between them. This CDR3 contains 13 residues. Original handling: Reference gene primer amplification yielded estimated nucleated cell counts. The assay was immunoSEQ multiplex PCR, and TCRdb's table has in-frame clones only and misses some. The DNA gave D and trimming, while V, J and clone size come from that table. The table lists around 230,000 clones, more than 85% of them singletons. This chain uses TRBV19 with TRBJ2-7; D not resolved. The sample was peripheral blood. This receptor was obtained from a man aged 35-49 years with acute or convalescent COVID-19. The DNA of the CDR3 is TGTGCCAGTAGTATAAGCTTCACCTACGAGCAGTACTTC. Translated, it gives CASSISFTYEQYF.